This TCR beta chain was profiled in a study of T-cell memory formation after mild COVID-19. The study's findings and limits: Clones contracting over day 15 to 85 were CD4/CD8 balanced, with later expanders leaning CD4+.

On this clonotype: As yet, its antigen is unknown.

Trimming shortened V by 0 bases and J by 1 base, and 15 bases separated the two germline ends. The CDR3 is 16 residues long. Germline assignment: CDR1 SQVTM and CDR2 ANQGSEA. TCRdb recomputed calls from the 5' RACE reads with MiXCR, one row per CDR3 protein. Among around 440,000 distinct CDR3 sequences listed, roughly 18% were seen once. This sequence was found in an adult woman who had mild COVID-19 (a few samples of this study predate the infection). Cell type and time point are not known. This chain connects TRBV29-1 to TRBJ1-2; D not resolved. The sample comprised PBMCs or a T cell subset sorted from them (not recorded which). The CDR3: CSVEDNGLSHNYGYTF. The CDR3 nucleotides read TGCAGCGTTGAAGATAACGGCCTATCCCATAACTATGGCTACACCTTC.